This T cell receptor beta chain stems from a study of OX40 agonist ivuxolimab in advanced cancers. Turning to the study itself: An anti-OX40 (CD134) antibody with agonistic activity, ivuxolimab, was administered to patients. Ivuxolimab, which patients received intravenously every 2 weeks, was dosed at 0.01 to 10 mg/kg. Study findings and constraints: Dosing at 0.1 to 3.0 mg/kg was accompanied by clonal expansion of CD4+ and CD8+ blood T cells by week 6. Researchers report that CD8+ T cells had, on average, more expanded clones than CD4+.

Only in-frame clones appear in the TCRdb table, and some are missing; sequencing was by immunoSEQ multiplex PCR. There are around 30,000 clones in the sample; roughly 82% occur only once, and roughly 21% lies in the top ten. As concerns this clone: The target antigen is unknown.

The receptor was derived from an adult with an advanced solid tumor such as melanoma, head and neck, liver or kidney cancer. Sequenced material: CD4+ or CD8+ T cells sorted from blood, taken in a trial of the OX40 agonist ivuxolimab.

Here the CDR3 DNA reads TGTGCCAGCAGCCGCCAGGGGGACCGTGGTGAAAAACTGTTTTTT. The encoded protein is CASSRQGDRGEKLFF. The chain recombines TRBV7-8 with TRBJ1-4; 7 positions agree with TRBD1. The CDR3 sequence is 15 residues long. Germline V CDR1 and CDR2: SGHVS, FQNEAQ. J lost 7 bases, V lost 5 bases, and 10 bases had no gene match.